This T cell receptor (beta chain) was observed in a study of shared clonotypes between healthy human individuals. Turning to the study itself: The plates for each donor numbered three CD4 naive, three CD4 memory, two CD8 naive and one CD8 memory.

The repertoire was sequenced with immunoSEQ multiplex PCR; TCRdb's copy has only in-frame clones and lacks some. The data show some 1,100,000 clones, around 78% seen once. Donation came from healthy HIV-negative adults that had no recent acute infections or vaccinations. A remark on this clone: Its antigen is not identified.

The CDR3 extends over 11 amino acids. In germline, CDR1 is GTSNPN, CDR2 SVGIG (reference sequence). Trimming pared 7 bases from V and 0 bases from J, leaving 4 bases between. Findings of the study overall: Approximately 4.6% of naive CD4 clonotypes were shared across a few donors. Sequencing depth was expected to influence donor clonotype sharing.

V gene TRBV30 combines with J gene TRBJ1-3; unclear D gene. This receptor was identified in a man aged 18 to 29 in good health. Some clones in this sample may be carry-over from other donors' samples. Specimen: memory CD4+ T cells from PBMCs. Sample subset: CD45RA-negative fraction. The CDR3 DNA follows: TGTGCCTATAACTCTGGAAACACCATATATTTT. Translation: CAYNSGNTIYF.